These 11 T cell receptor beta chains were sequenced from one sample in a study of blood T cell repertoires in COVID-19. Generated by immunoSEQ multiplex PCR, the TCRdb table keeps only in-frame clones and is missing some. The sample lists 35,000 to 55,000 clones, about 85% occurring once. Sequences were obtained from peripheral blood. These receptors came from an older woman in a cohort sampled during active COVID-19.

The J gene is TRBJ2-5, the V gene TRBV18, with 9 nucleotides matching TRBD2. The CDR3 length is 17 residues. The V segment lost 6 bases and the J segment 7 bases; nucleotides outside the gene matches: 18. Germline CDR1 KGHSH, CDR2 LQKENI. The CDR3 region has the DNA TGTGCCAGCTCTCCGAGGAGCCTAGCGGGATGGGGCGGGACCCAGTACTTC. Its translation is CASSPRSLAGWGGTQYF.

The V gene is TRBV28, the J gene TRBJ1-5; D gene ambiguous. V was trimmed by 2 bases and J by 0 bases, leaving 11 bases between them. The CDR3 covers 16 residues. Germline V gene lookup returns CDR1 MDHEN and CDR2 SYDVKM. CDR3 sequence: CASSLPQDYSNQPQHF. CDR3 in DNA: TGTGCCAGCAGTTTACCCCAGGATTATAGCAATCAGCCCCAGCATTTT.

J is TRBJ1-4 and V is TRBV6-5; D call uncertain. The germline CDR1 and CDR2 sequences are MNHEY and SVGAGI. V was pared by 2 bases and J by 0 bases, with 7 bases between. This CDR3 has 15 residues. The CDR3 spells CASSYKGATNEKLFF. The CDR3 DNA is TGTGCCAGCAGTTACAAGGGAGCAACTAATGAAAAACTGTTTTTT.

This clone was seen only once. The chain employs TRBV30 and TRBJ2-2, with TRBD2 matching 10 bases. CDR1 and CDR2 from the germline V gene are GTSNPN and SVGIG (reference sequence). Trimming took 8 bases from V and 4 from J; bases not matched to a gene: 10. The CDR3 is made up of 15 amino acids. CDR3 in amino acids: CARGGLAGVTGELFF. The CDR3 DNA is TGTGCCCGGGGCGGGCTAGCGGGAGTCACCGGGGAGCTGTTTTTT.

This clone was seen a few times. This chain joins TRBV5-4 and TRBJ2-1; TRBD2 agrees at 10 bases. CDR3 length: 15 amino acids. Germline loops: CDR1 SGHNT, CDR2 YYREEE (reference sequence). Trimming took 7 bases from V and 2 from J; bases not matched to a gene: 6. In DNA form, the CDR3 reads TGTGCCAGCTATCGAGCGGGAGGGGCCTACAATGAGCAGTTCTTC. Protein sequence: CASYRAGGAYNEQFF. Looking up the rest from reference TRBV5-4 and TRBJ2-1 gives the full variable domain: ETGVTQSPTHLIKTRGQQVTLRCSSQSGHNTVSWYQQALGQGPQFIFQYYREEENGRGNFPPRFSGLQFPNYSSELNVNALELDDSALYLCASYRAGGAYNEQFFGPGTRLTVL.

The chain combines TRBV9 with TRBJ2-5; possible D gene TRBD2, 6 bases. V gave up 4 bases and J gave up 5 bases, with 18 bases separating them. The CDR3 loop spans 15 amino acids. Per germline, CDR1 SGDLS and CDR2 YYNGEE. CDR3 residues: CASSSSGLGRETQYF. The CDR3 region has the DNA TGTGCCAGCAGCTCGAGCGGGCTCGGACGGGAGACCCAGTACTTC.

This rearrangement joins TRBV2 to TRBJ2-5; TRBD2 might be the D (5 bases). Per germline, CDR1 SNHLY and CDR2 FYNNEI. Trimming left V 8 bases short and J 1 base short, with 14 bases between. The CDR3 runs to 14 residues. This chain's CDR3 is CASPRGLRQETQYF. CDR3 sequence (DNA): TGTGCCAGCCCACGAGGGCTGCGCCAAGAGACCCAGTACTTC. Complete variable domain (other parts from reference TRBV2 and TRBJ2-5): EPEVTQTPSHQVTQMGQEVILRCVPISNHLYFYWYRQILGQKVEFLVSFYNNEISEKSEIFDDQFSVERPDGSNFTLKIRSTKLEDSAMYFCASPRGLRQETQYFGPGTRLLVL.

This clone has a handful of counts. The gene calls are TRBV19 and TRBJ1-5, with D perhaps matching TRBD1 (6 bases). CDR1 is LNHDA and CDR2 is SQIVND in the germline V gene (reference sequence). Trimming cost V 1 base and J 0 bases, with 13 bases left between them. The CDR3 is 17 residues long. CDR3 nucleotides: TGTGCCAGTAGTATAGGGGGGCAGGCATATAGCAATCAGCCCCAGCATTTT. Protein sequence: CASSIGGQAYSNQPQHF.

This chain uses TRBV6-2 or TRBV6-3 with TRBJ2-6; D is unclear. The V end lost 5 bases, the J end lost 4 bases, and 9 bases lay between the germline ends. Germline CDR1 is MNHEY and CDR2 is SVGEGT. CDR3 length: 14 residues. The CDR3 spells CASSRLSGANVLTF. The CDR3 DNA follows: TGTGCCAGCAGTCGACTTTCCGGGGCCAACGTCCTGACTTTC.

The V gene is TRBV6-4, the J gene TRBJ1-1; D call uncertain. This CDR3 is 15 amino acids long. Deletions cut 7 bases from V and 4 bases from J, with 19 bases between. The germline V gene has CDR1 MRHNA and CDR2 SNTAGT. The CDR3: CASIQDVFLCTEAFF. The CDR3, as DNA: TGTGCCAGCATACAAGATGTTTTCCTTTGCACTGAAGCTTTCTTT.

The chain has TRBV11-3 and TRBJ2-7, with 11 positions matching TRBD1. J gave up 3 bases and V 4 bases, and 5 bases lay outside the gene matches. The CDR3 extends over 15 amino acids. Germline V gene data show CDR1 as SGHNT and CDR2 as YENEEA. CDR3 DNA: TGTGCCAGCAGCTCAGAGGGACAGGGGGTCTACGAGCAGTACTTC. It encodes CASSSEGQGVYEQYF.